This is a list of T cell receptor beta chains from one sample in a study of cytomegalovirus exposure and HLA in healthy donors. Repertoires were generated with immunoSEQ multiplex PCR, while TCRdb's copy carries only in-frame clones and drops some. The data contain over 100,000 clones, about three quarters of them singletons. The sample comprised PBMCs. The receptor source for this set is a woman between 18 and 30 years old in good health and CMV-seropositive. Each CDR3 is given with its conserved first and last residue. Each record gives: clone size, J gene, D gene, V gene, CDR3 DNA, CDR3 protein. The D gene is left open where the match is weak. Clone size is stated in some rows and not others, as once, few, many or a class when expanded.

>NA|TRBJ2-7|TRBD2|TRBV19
TGTGCCAGTAGCCCCGGGACTAGCTATTACGAGCAGTACTTC
CASSPGTSYYEQYF
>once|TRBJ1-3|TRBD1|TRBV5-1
TGCGCCAGCAGCGCCGACAGGGTTCCTGGAAACACCATATATTTT
CASSADRVPGNTIYF
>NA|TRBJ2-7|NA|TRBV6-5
TGTGCCAGCAGTTATGAGGTACGAGGCTACGAGCAGTACTTC
CASSYEVRGYEQYF
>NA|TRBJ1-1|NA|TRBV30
TGTGCCTGGAGTGTACTAAGGAACACTGAAGCTTTCTTT
CAWSVLRNTEAFF
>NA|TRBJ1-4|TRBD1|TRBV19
TGTGCCAGTAGTAAGGACAGGTCCGCCCTTGCAACTAATGAAAAACTGTTTTTT
CASSKDRSALATNEKLFF
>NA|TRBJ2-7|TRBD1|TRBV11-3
TGTGCCAGCAGCAGGGACAGGGAGCGTGACGAGCAGTACTTC
CASSRDRERDEQYF
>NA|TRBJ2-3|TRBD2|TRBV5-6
TGTGCCAGCAGCTTGAAATGGATAGCGGGAGGATCTAGCACAGATACGCAGTATTTT
CASSLKWIAGGSSTDTQYF
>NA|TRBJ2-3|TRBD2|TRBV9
TGTGCCAGCAGCGCTAGCGGGAGCCCAGATACGCAGTATTTT
CASSASGSPDTQYF
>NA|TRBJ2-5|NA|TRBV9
TGTGCCAGCAGCGGGAGCCCCCAGGGTCCCCAAGAGACCCAGTACTTC
CASSGSPQGPQETQYF
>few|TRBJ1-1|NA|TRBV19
TGTGCCAGTAAGGTCTCGGGGTGGGACACTGAAGCTTTCTTT
CASKVSGWDTEAFF
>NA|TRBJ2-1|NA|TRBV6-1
TGTGCCAGCAAACCCCTGAGTTCGGGAGCCAATGAGCAGTTCTTC
CASKPLSSGANEQFF
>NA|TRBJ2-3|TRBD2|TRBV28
TGTGCCAGCAGCTTCGGGACTAGCGGCCTTACGCAGTATTTT
CASSFGTSGLTQYF
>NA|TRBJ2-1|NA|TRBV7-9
TGTGCCAGCCCGGGTCTCGAAACCTACAATGAGCAGTTCTTC
CASPGLETYNEQFF
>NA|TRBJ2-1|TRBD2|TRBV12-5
TGTGCTAGTGGCCTGGCGGGAGCTGAGCAGTTCTTC
CASGLAGAEQFF
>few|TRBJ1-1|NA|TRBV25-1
TGTGCCAGCAGTGAAACAGCTATGAACACTGAAGCTTTCTTT
CASSETAMNTEAFF
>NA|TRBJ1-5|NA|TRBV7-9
TGTGCCAGCAGCCCAGGGGCTCGGCAGCCCCAGCATTTT
CASSPGARQPQHF
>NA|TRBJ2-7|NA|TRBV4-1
TGCGCCAGCAGCCGCGTAGGGGACTACGAGCAGTACTTC
CASSRVGDYEQYF
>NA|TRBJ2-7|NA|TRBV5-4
TGTGCCAGCAGCTTCCAGGGGGACTCTAATAATGAGCAGTACTTC
CASSFQGDSNNEQYF
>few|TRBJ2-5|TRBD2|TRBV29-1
TGCAGCAACCCGGGAGGCCGTAGTCTTCCCATCCGGGAGACCCAGTACTTC
CSNPGGRSLPIRETQYF
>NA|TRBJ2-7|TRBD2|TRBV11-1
TGTGCCAGCAGCTTTGGGCGGGGGAGTAGGTACGAGCAGTACTTC
CASSFGRGSRYEQYF
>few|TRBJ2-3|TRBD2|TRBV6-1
TGTGCCAGCCTGTGGTACGGGAGGGTGACAGATACGCAGTATTTT
CASLWYGRVTDTQYF
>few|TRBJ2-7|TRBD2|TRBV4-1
TGCGCCAGCAGCCAAGTCCCCTTGCGGGAGGGTCGGAACGAGCAGTACTTC
CASSQVPLREGRNEQYF
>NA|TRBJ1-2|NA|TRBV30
TGTGCCTGGAGTGGACAGAAGAACTATGGCTACACCTTC
CAWSGQKNYGYTF
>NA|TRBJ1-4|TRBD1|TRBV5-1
TGCGCCAGCACCCTTTTAGGGACAGGGAATGAAAAACTGTTTTTT
CASTLLGTGNEKLFF
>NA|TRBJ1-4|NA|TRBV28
TGTGCCAGCAGTTTACCGGGAATGGGTGAAAAACTGTTTTTT
CASSLPGMGEKLFF
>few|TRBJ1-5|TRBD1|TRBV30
TGTGCCTGGAGCTCGACAGGGGCCGGTGATGCCCAGCATTTT
CAWSSTGAGDAQHF
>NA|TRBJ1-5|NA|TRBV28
TGTGCCAGCAGTTTACCACCGGACAGCGCCGTAGGGCCCCAGCATTTT
CASSLPPDSAVGPQHF
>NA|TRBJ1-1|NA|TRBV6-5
TGTGCCAGCAGTTACGACCCGGGCACTGAAGCTTTCTTT
CASSYDPGTEAFF
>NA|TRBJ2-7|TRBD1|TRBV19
TGTGCCAGCTCCGGGACAGGGCCTCTCGAGCAGTACTTC
CASSGTGPLEQYF
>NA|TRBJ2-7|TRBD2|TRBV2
TGTGCCAGCAGAGGGACTAGCGGATTCTCCGACTCCTACGAGCAGTACTTC
CASRGTSGFSDSYEQYF
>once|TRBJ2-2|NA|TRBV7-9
TGTGCCAGCAGCTTAGAGGAACTAATCCACACCGGGGAGCTGTTTTTT
CASSLEELIHTGELFF
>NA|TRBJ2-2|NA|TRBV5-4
TGTGCCAGCAGCTTGGTACAGGCCGGGGAGCTGTTTTTT
CASSLVQAGELFF
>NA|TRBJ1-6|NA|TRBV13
TGTGCCAGCAGCTTAGGACAGAATTCACCCCTCCACTTT
CASSLGQNSPLHF
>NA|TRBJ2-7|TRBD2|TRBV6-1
TGTGCCAGCAGGCCCCTCCCCGTGACTAGCGACGAGCAGTACTTC
CASRPLPVTSDEQYF
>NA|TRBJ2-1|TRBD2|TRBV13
TGTGCCAGCAGCCCAAGGACTAGCGGGAGGGCGGGGGAGCAGTTCTTC
CASSPRTSGRAGEQFF
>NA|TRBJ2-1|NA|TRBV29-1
TGCAGCGTCCAAGCACCCTATGAGCAGTTCTTC
CSVQAPYEQFF
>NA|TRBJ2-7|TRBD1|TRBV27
TGTGCCAGCAGAGGGACAGGGGTTCTCGAGCAGTACTTC
CASRGTGVLEQYF
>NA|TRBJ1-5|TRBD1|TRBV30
TGTGCCTGGAGGACAGGGCGCAATCAGCCCCAGCATTTT
CAWRTGRNQPQHF
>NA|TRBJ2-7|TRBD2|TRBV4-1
TGCGCCAGCAGCCTAGGTGAGAGCGGGGATTACGAGCAGTACTTC
CASSLGESGDYEQYF
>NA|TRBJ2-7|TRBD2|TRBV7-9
TGTGCCAGCAGCTTAGAGGAGGAGCTAGCGGGAGGGCCTAAATACGAGCAGTACTTC
CASSLEEELAGGPKYEQYF